Following are 23 T cell receptor beta chains from one sample sequenced in a study of blood T cell repertoires in COVID-19. The protocol was immunoSEQ multiplex PCR, while the TCRdb copy is restricted to in-frame clones and leaves out a portion. The sample yields roughly 220,000 clones, 84% seen once. Sequences were obtained from PBMCs or T cells enriched from blood (not recorded which). The receptors stem from a woman aged 40-49 years who had recovered from COVID-19.

The chain couples TRBV27 to TRBJ2-3, with 8 bases matching TRBD1. The J segment lost 0 bases and the V segment lost 5 bases, leaving 13 bases of the junction unmatched. Germline CDR1 is MNHEY and CDR2 is SMNVEV (reference sequence). This CDR3 contains 18 residues. The CDR3 DNA is TGTGCCAGCAGTCCGACGGTCGGGACAGGAAGTAGCACAGATACGCAGTATTTT. Its translation is CASSPTVGTGSSTDTQYF.

The chain joins TRBV6-7 to TRBJ2-7, with 7 bases identical to TRBD1. TRBV6-7 is an ORF; its function is uncertain. V lost 4 bases to trimming and J lost 3 bases; unmatched junction nucleotides: 9. The CDR3 runs 15 residues. CDR3 nucleotides: TGTGCCAGCAGTTCCTCCCGGGACAGCGTCTACGAGCAGTACGTC. Its protein is CASSSSRDSVYEQYV.

The chain recombines TRBV28 with TRBJ2-7; 8 bases map to TRBD1. Trimming took 3 bases from V and 5 from J; bases not matched to a gene: 6. CDR3 length: 14 residues. Germline V lookup: CDR1 MDHEN, CDR2 SYDVKM. CDR3 sequence: CASSFVAGGHEQYF. The CDR3 nucleotides are TGTGCCAGCAGTTTTGTCGCAGGGGGCCACGAGCAGTACTTC.

V is TRBV6-2 or TRBV6-3 and J is TRBJ2-7; the D gene is possibly TRBD1 (6 bases). Germline loops: CDR1 MNHEY, CDR2 SVGEGT. V lost 5 bases to trimming and J lost 5 bases, with 13 bases between them. The CDR3 extends over 13 amino acids. CDR3 in DNA: TGTGCCAGCAGTCAGGGGTACCTCGACGAGCAGTACGTC. It codes for CASSQGYLDEQYV.

This chain connects TRBV19 to TRBJ1-2, with D hard to call. CDR3 length equals 12 residues. Trimming left V 3 bases short and J 4 bases short, with 6 bases between. Per germline, CDR1 LNHDA and CDR2 SQIVND (reference sequence). The CDR3 is CASSIRGYGYTF. In nucleotides, the CDR3 is TGTGCCAGTAGTATTCGAGGCTATGGCTACACCTTC.

As for this clone: Different DNA sequences within this sample yield the same CDR3. J is TRBJ2-2 and V is TRBV19; D ambiguous. The germline V and J ends were trimmed by 1 base and 2 bases, with 5 bases remaining between them. Per the germline V gene, CDR1 is LNHDA and CDR2 is SQIVND (reference sequence). CDR3 length equals 14 residues. DNA for the CDR3: TGTGCCAGTAGTATAGGTAGTAACACCGGGGAGCTGTTTTTT. Residues: CASSIGSNTGELFF.

This clone was seen just once. The chain is built from TRBV6-2 or TRBV6-3 and TRBJ2-1; D gene uncertain. The CDR3 has 16 amino acids. The V and J ends lost 5 bases and 7 bases respectively, with 21 bases between them. Per the germline V gene, CDR1 is MNHEY and CDR2 is SVGEGT. The CDR3 sequence: CASSVLKRNKNNEQFF. CDR3 DNA: TGTGCCAGCAGTGTCCTCAAGCGTAATAAAAATAATGAGCAGTTCTTC.

This chain links TRBV12-3 or TRBV12-4 with TRBJ2-1; D not resolved. Trimming stripped 3 bases from V and 10 bases from J, with 10 bases between. The CDR3 contains 12 residues. The CDR3 bases are TGTGCCAGCAGTTTTTCTAGATGGGAGCAGTTCTTC. It is translated as CASSFSRWEQFF.

This chain links TRBV29-1 with TRBJ1-2; TRBD1 is a possible D gene (6 bases). Germline V gene lookup returns CDR1 SQVTM and CDR2 ANQGSEA. Trimming cost V 2 bases and J 4 bases, with 11 bases left between them. This CDR3 comprises 13 residues. CDR3 DNA: TGCAGCGTTGAACAGGGGCCCGGCTATGGCTACACCTTC. This sequence encodes CSVEQGPGYGYTF.

The rearrangement joins TRBV28 to TRBJ2-7; weak D call: TRBD1 (5 bases). Between the trimmed V and J ends, which lost 5 bases and 5 bases, there was a span of 22 bases. The CDR3 has 16 amino acids. CDR1 and CDR2 (germline): MDHEN, SYDVKM. The CDR3 protein is CASSTSQGTPRNEQYV. The CDR3 region has the DNA TGTGCCAGCAGTACCAGTCAGGGAACCCCGCGGAACGAGCAGTACGTC.

This sequence joins TRBV19 and TRBJ2-5; 9 nucleotides line up with TRBD1. The CDR3 is made up of 16 amino acids. J gave up 5 bases and V 3 bases, and 10 bases lay outside the gene matches. CDR1 is LNHDA and CDR2 is SQIVND in the germline V gene (reference sequence). CDR3 loop: CASSILETGGRETQYF. Here the CDR3 DNA reads TGTGCCAGTAGTATCCTTGAGACAGGGGGACGGGAGACCCAGTACTTC. Full variable domain (rest looked up from reference TRBV19 and TRBJ2-5): DGGITQSPKYLFRKEGQNVTLSCEQNLNHDAMYWYRQDPGQGLRLIYYSQIVNDFQKGDIAEGYSVSREKKESFPLTVTSAQKNPTAFYLCASSILETGGRETQYFGPGTRLLVL.

This clone has a handful of counts. The V and J genes are TRBV6-6 and TRBJ2-3, with 12 bases fitting TRBD2. CDR3 length equals 17 residues. Germline V gene lookup returns CDR1 MNHNY and CDR2 SVGAGI (reference sequence). The V and J ends lost 5 bases and 4 bases, in that order; junction bases with no gene match: 10. The CDR3 sequence is CASSLATSGRFADTQYF. CDR3 sequence (DNA): TGTGCCAGCAGTCTCGCGACTAGCGGGAGATTCGCAGATACGCAGTATTTT.

This sequence joins TRBV7-3 and TRBJ2-1, with 8 bases identical to TRBD2. From germline, CDR1 is SGHTA and CDR2 FQGTGA. V lost 5 bases to trimming and J lost 0 bases; unmatched junction nucleotides: 6. CDR3 length: 16 amino acids. The CDR3 bases are TGTGCCAGCAGCCATCTGAGCGGGAGCTCCTACAATGAGCAGTTCTTC. Its protein is CASSHLSGSSYNEQFF.

V usage is TRBV4-1 and J usage is TRBJ1-1; D gene ambiguous. The CDR3 consists of 15 residues. Trimming removed 1 base at V and 1 base at J, with 10 bases between. Germline V gives CDR1 MGHRA, CDR2 YSYEKL. CDR3 region: CASSQVRHPNTEAFF. For the CDR3, the DNA is TGCGCCAGCAGCCAAGTCCGACACCCGAACACTGAAGCTTTCTTT.

The genes are TRBV5-1 and TRBJ1-3, with D possibly being TRBD1 (6 bases). The CDR3 covers 14 residues. The germline V gene has CDR1 SGHRS and CDR2 YFSETQ. The V end was cut by 4 bases, the J end by 2 bases, with 10 bases between. The CDR3 region has the DNA TGCGCCAGCAGCATACAGGGACCTGGAAACACCATATATTTT. Translation: CASSIQGPGNTIYF.

The chain uses TRBV7-2 and TRBJ2-1; TRBD2 aligns across 9 bases. This CDR3 contains 15 residues. J lost 9 bases, V lost 5 bases, and 11 bases had no gene match. Germline V gene lookup returns CDR1 SGHTA and CDR2 FQGNSA. CDR3 amino acids: CASSPLAGVNVEQFF. Here the CDR3 DNA reads TGTGCCAGCAGCCCCTTAGCGGGAGTTAACGTTGAGCAGTTCTTC.

This clone came up once. CDR3 sequence: CASSYRDRTDQAFF. DNA for the CDR3: TGTGCCAGCAGTTACCGAGACAGGACTGATCAAGCTTTCTTT. This chain connects TRBV6-6 to TRBJ1-1; TRBD1 is a possible D gene (6 bases). From germline, CDR1 is MNHNY and CDR2 SVGAGI (reference sequence). Between the trimmed V and J ends, which lost 2 bases and 9 bases, there was a span of 16 bases. The length of the CDR3 is 14 residues.

The rearrangement uses TRBV10-1 and TRBJ2-3, with 8 bases lining up with TRBD2. The germline V gene has CDR1 WNHNN and CDR2 SYGVQD (reference sequence). V lost 4 bases to trimming and J lost 0 bases; unmatched junction nucleotides: 3. The CDR3 is 15 amino acids. The CDR3 coding sequence is TGCGCCAGCAGTGTAACTAGCGGAAGCACAGATACGCAGTATTTT. Translating it yields CASSVTSGSTDTQYF.

CDR3 loop: CATPSGRAYNEQFF. The CDR3 DNA follows: TGCGCCACCCCTAGCGGGAGGGCGTACAATGAGCAGTTCTTC. The chain couples TRBV10-1 to TRBJ2-1; 12 nucleotides line up with TRBD2. The germline gives CDR1 WNHNN, CDR2 SYGVQD (reference sequence). The CDR3 spans 14 residues. The trim removed 10 bases at V and 4 bases at J, leaving 5 bases unmatched.

The chain joins TRBV6-5 to TRBJ1-2; possibly TRBD1 for D (6 bases). The CDR3 covers 12 residues. Germline lookup yields CDR1 MNHEY and CDR2 SVGAGI. V was clipped by 8 bases and J by 4 bases, with 11 bases between them. The DNA for the CDR3 is TGTGCCAGCCGTTCGGACAGCTATGGCTACACCTTC. Translated, it gives CASRSDSYGYTF.

The CDR3 bases are TGTGCCAGCTCACCACCGGGGGGGCAGAGCTCCTACAATGAGCAGTTCTTC. It yields the protein CASSPPGGQSSYNEQFF. The chain links TRBV18 to TRBJ2-1, with D possibly being TRBD2 (7 bases). CDR1 is KGHSH and CDR2 is LQKENI in the germline V gene. Between the trimmed V and J ends, which lost 0 bases and 0 bases, there was a span of 12 bases. The CDR3 sequence is 17 residues long.

The rearrangement links TRBV27 to TRBJ2-3; 10 nucleotides agree with TRBD1. Germline V gene sequence: CDR1 MNHEY, CDR2 SMNVEV (reference sequence). The CDR3 is made up of 20 amino acids. Trimming took 5 bases from V and 7 from J; bases not matched to a gene: 24. Here the CDR3 DNA reads TGTGCCAGCAGTCCCCGTCGAAGTGGGACAGGGGCCACTTTCTCTCATACGCAGTATTTT. Its protein is CASSPRRSGTGATFSHTQYF.

This clone came up a few times. The rearrangement uses TRBV7-2 and TRBJ1-6, with D hard to call. The CDR3 sequence is 15 residues long. Trimming removed 1 base at V and 14 bases at J, with 18 bases between. Germline V gene sequence: CDR1 SGHTA, CDR2 FQGNSA. Here the CDR3 reads CASSLVVGSGLALHF. The CDR3 DNA is TGTGCCAGCAGCTTAGTAGTGGGCAGCGGTCTTGCCCTCCACTTT.